This entry lists 21 T cell receptor beta chains sequenced from one sample in a study of shared clonotypes between healthy human individuals. The data were produced by immunoSEQ multiplex PCR, yet TCRdb's version contains in-frame clones alone and is incomplete. The sample contains about 2.4 million clones, over 85% of which appear only once. Material for sequencing was naive CD4+ T cells from PBMCs. The subset: CD45RA+ positively selected. The receptors were sampled from a man aged 18 to 29 in good health. Some clones in this sample may be carry-over from other donors' samples.

The chain links TRBV18 to TRBJ1-2; 7 nucleotides match TRBD1. Germline-derived CDR1 and CDR2 are KGHSH and LQKENI. The CDR3 sequence is 14 residues long. With V trimmed by 6 bases and J by 12 bases, 16 bases remained unmatched. CDR3 in amino acids: CASSSGGQSYNHTF. The CDR3 coding sequence is TGTGCCAGCTCTTCCGGGGGACAGAGTTATAATCACACCTTC.

In the case of this clone: This same CDR3 is encoded by further DNA sequences in the sample. V gene TRBV29-1 combines with J gene TRBJ2-7; tentatively, D is TRBD2 (6 bases). V dropped 7 bases and J dropped 3 bases, with 13 bases sitting between them. This CDR3 has 12 residues. Per the germline V gene, CDR1 is SQVTM and CDR2 is ANQGSEA. The CDR3 DNA reads as TGCAGCGGGGGAGGCACCCGCTACGAGCAGTACTTC. Translated, it gives CSGGGTRYEQYF.

The chain employs TRBV5-1 and TRBJ2-2, with 7 bases lining up with TRBD1. CDR3 length: 16 amino acids. V trimming: 4 bases; J trimming: 6 bases; junction bases outside the gene matches: 12. Germline V gives CDR1 SGHRS, CDR2 YFSETQ. The CDR3 nucleotides are TGCGCCAGCAGCCACGGGACAGAGGTATATGCCGGGGAGCTGTTTTTT. Its translation: CASSHGTEVYAGELFF.

This clone was seen a handful of times. V is TRBV30 and J is TRBJ1-1; TRBD1 agrees at 10 bases. This CDR3 spans 13 amino acids. CDR1 is GTSNPN, CDR2 SVGIG, per germline (reference sequence). J lost 1 base, V lost 5 bases, and 1 base had no gene match. The CDR3 is CAWDRGPNTEAFF. CDR3 sequence (DNA): TGTGCCTGGGACAGGGGGCCGAACACTGAAGCTTTCTTT.

The V gene is TRBV5-6, the J gene TRBJ2-7, with TRBD1 matching over 8 bases. CDR3 length: 14 residues. Germline trimming cut 4 bases from V and 3 bases from J; bases unmatched to any gene: 6. Germline V gene lookup returns CDR1 SGHDT and CDR2 YYEEEE. CDR3 in amino acids: CASSPGGADYEQYF. The CDR3 DNA reads as TGTGCCAGCAGCCCAGGGGGCGCGGACTACGAGCAGTACTTC.

Notes on this clone: This same CDR3 is encoded by further DNA sequences in the sample. The chain recombines TRBV5-1 with TRBJ2-3, with TRBD2 identical over 15 bases. Germline CDR1 and CDR2: SGHRS and YFSETQ. The V segment lost 5 bases and the J segment 0 bases; nucleotides outside the gene matches: 4. CDR3 size: 17 residues. The CDR3 reads CASSLGLAGGSTDTQYF. In nucleotides, the CDR3 is TGCGCCAGCAGTCTTGGACTAGCGGGAGGGAGCACAGATACGCAGTATTTT.

There are a few counts of this clone. This rearrangement joins TRBV7-9 to TRBJ1-1, with no clear D. The CDR3 runs 16 residues. The germline V and J ends were trimmed by 3 bases and 0 bases, with 14 bases remaining between them. From germline, CDR1 is SEHNR and CDR2 FQNEAQ (reference sequence). CDR3 protein: CASSFGLSVMNTEAFF. The CDR3 DNA follows: TGTGCCAGCAGCTTTGGTCTTAGTGTTATGAACACTGAAGCTTTCTTT.

The V and J genes are TRBV6-4 and TRBJ1-1; TRBD1 might be the D (5 bases). Trimming took 3 bases from V and 4 from J, leaving 15 bases between them. CDR1 is MRHNA and CDR2 is SNTAGT in the germline V gene. CDR3 length equals 15 residues. The CDR3: CASSDYPGRSTEAFF. The CDR3 nucleotides read TGTGCCAGCAGTGATTATCCAGGGAGGAGCACTGAAGCTTTCTTT.

This chain uses TRBV27 with TRBJ2-7; D ambiguous. Between the trimmed V and J ends, which lost 2 bases and 0 bases, there was a span of 14 bases. Germline CDR1 reads MNHEY; CDR2 reads SMNVEV (reference sequence). This CDR3 has 16 residues. CDR3 coding DNA: TGTGCCAGCAGTTTAGGAGCTAGTTTGAGCTCCTACGAGCAGTACTTC. Translation: CASSLGASLSSYEQYF.

The rearrangement joins TRBV29-1 to TRBJ1-2; 10 bases are a match to TRBD1. The CDR3 has 12 amino acids. CDR1 SQVTM and CDR2 ANQGSEA come from the germline V gene. The V segment lost 7 bases and the J segment 6 bases; nucleotides outside the gene matches: 5. The CDR3 bases are TGCAGCGGGGACAGGGGTGGTGATGGCTACACCTTC. Translation: CSGDRGGDGYTF.

For the CDR3, the DNA is TGTGCCAGCAGCTTAAGAGGTAGCGGTGCATACAATGAGCAGTTCTTC. Residues: CASSLRGSGAYNEQFF. The rearrangement links TRBV7-9 to TRBJ2-1; tentative D call: TRBD2 (6 bases). Germline lookup yields CDR1 SEHNR and CDR2 FQNEAQ (reference sequence). V was pared by 2 bases and J by 4 bases, with 15 bases between. This CDR3 comprises 16 residues.

This chain links TRBV6-5 with TRBJ1-2, with D perhaps TRBD1 (5 bases). V shed 6 bases and J shed 4 bases, with 12 bases lying between them. This CDR3 has 13 residues. Looked up from germline, CDR1 is MNHEY and CDR2 is SVGAGI. CDR3 bases: TGTGCCAGCAGCTCCGGGACTCCCTATGGCTACACCTTC. It is translated as CASSSGTPYGYTF.

In DNA, the CDR3 is TGTGCCAGCAGTTACTTGAGGGGGCGCGGTCAGCCCCAGCATTTT. Its protein is CASSYLRGRGQPQHF. V usage is TRBV6-5 and J usage is TRBJ1-5; 7 nucleotides match TRBD1. Germline lookup yields CDR1 MNHEY and CDR2 SVGAGI. CDR3 length: 15 amino acids. J lost 6 bases, V lost 1 base, and 6 bases had no gene match.

V gene TRBV28 combines with J gene TRBJ2-7; TRBD2 aligns across 7 bases. Germline assignment: CDR1 MDHEN and CDR2 SYDVKM. Trimming at V came to 5 bases and at J to 6 bases, leaving 16 bases not matched to a gene. This CDR3 spans 16 amino acids. CDR3 DNA: TGTGCCAGCAGTCCCCTAGCGGAGCCGTTTCGCGGCGAGCAGTACTTC. This translates into CASSPLAEPFRGEQYF.

V usage is TRBV11-3 and J usage is TRBJ2-3; 12 bases map to TRBD2. CDR3 length: 16 amino acids. J was trimmed by 5 bases and V by 5 bases; bases with no gene match: 8. From germline, CDR1 is SGHNT and CDR2 YENEEA. The CDR3 protein is CASSPTSGSIGDTQYF. The CDR3 DNA is TGTGCCAGCAGCCCGACTAGCGGGAGTATAGGAGATACGCAGTATTTT.

Regarding this clone: The sample holds other DNA sequences that translate to the same CDR3. The chain has TRBV6-5 and TRBJ1-1; 7 bases are a match to TRBD1. Germline V gene sequence: CDR1 MNHEY, CDR2 SVGAGI. This CDR3 contains 15 residues. J was trimmed by 0 bases and V by 5 bases; bases with no gene match: 6. The CDR3 loop is CASSLNRGLNTEAFF. Here the CDR3 DNA reads TGTGCCAGCAGTCTGAACAGGGGTCTGAACACTGAAGCTTTCTTT.

V and J are TRBV10-3 and TRBJ1-5; possible D gene TRBD1, 5 bases. The CDR3 has 12 residues. In germline, CDR1 is ENHRY, CDR2 SYGVKD. V was shortened by 6 bases and J by 9 bases, with 12 bases between the two germline ends. CDR3 sequence: CAIRWDPGPQHF. CDR3 nucleotide sequence: TGTGCCATCAGGTGGGACCCCGGGCCCCAGCATTTT.

J is TRBJ1-5 and V is TRBV28; D is unclear. Germline V gene lookup returns CDR1 MDHEN and CDR2 SYDVKM. The CDR3 is made up of 16 amino acids. V was shortened by 4 bases and J by 0 bases, with 13 bases between the two germline ends. DNA of the CDR3: TGTGCCAGCAGTTCCCCCCAGTGGTATAGCAATCAGCCCCAGCATTTT. This sequence encodes CASSSPQWYSNQPQHF.

The chain employs TRBV27 and TRBJ2-3, with 10 bases lining up with TRBD2. CDR1 and CDR2 (germline): MNHEY, SMNVEV (reference sequence). V gave up 2 bases and J gave up 4 bases; unmatched junction bases: 6. The CDR3 spans 16 residues. The CDR3 DNA is TGTGCCAGCAGTTTAGGGCTAGCGGGAGACCCAGATACGCAGTATTTT. Translation gives CASSLGLAGDPDTQYF.

The rearrangement uses TRBV15 and TRBJ1-2; D ambiguous. CDR3 length: 16 amino acids. V dropped 0 bases and J dropped 4 bases, with 15 bases sitting between them. Germline values: CDR1 LNHNV, CDR2 YYDKDF (reference sequence). This CDR3 reads CATSRDRRWSSYGYTF. The CDR3 bases are TGTGCCACCAGCAGAGATAGGAGGTGGTCCAGCTATGGCTACACCTTC.

The J gene is TRBJ2-1, the V gene TRBV30; no clear D. The CDR3 is 13 residues long. CDR1 and CDR2 from the germline V gene are GTSNPN and SVGIG (reference sequence). V was trimmed by 0 bases and J by 5 bases, leaving 8 bases between them. CDR3 loop: CAWSVGPNNEQFF. The CDR3 DNA sequence: TGTGCCTGGAGTGTAGGTCCGAACAATGAGCAGTTCTTC.